A single sample gave rise to the 26 T cell receptor beta chains below, sequenced in a study of cytotoxic CD8 clonotypes in ibrutinib-treated CLL. The protocol was immunoSEQ multiplex PCR, while the TCRdb copy is restricted to in-frame clones and leaves out a portion. This sample yields fewer than 50,000 clones, of which roughly three quarters are seen a single time; roughly 12% belongs to the top ten. The material was PBMCs, obtained after 12 months of ibrutinib treatment. The receptors stem from a human donor with chronic lymphocytic leukemia.

V gene TRBV2 combines with J gene TRBJ1-4; the D is unclear. The length of the CDR3 is 15 residues. CDR1 is SNHLY and CDR2 is FYNNEI in the germline V gene. V lost 4 bases, J lost 11 bases, and 20 bases lay in between. The CDR3 loop reads CASSGSSKEEKKLFF. Written as DNA, the CDR3 is TGTGCCAGCAGTGGCAGCAGTAAAGAAGAGAAGAAACTGTTTTTT.

This chain links TRBV19 with TRBJ1-5; maybe TRBD1 (6 bases). CDR1 and CDR2 (germline): LNHDA, SQIVND (reference sequence). The CDR3 runs to 16 residues. The V end was cut by 7 bases, the J end by 2 bases, with 18 bases between. DNA for the CDR3: TGTGCCAGTACCCCCTGGGGGGGGCCAGGCAATCAGCCCCAGCATTTT. Translation: CASTPWGGPGNQPQHF.

There are a few counts of this clone. The chain joins TRBV4-2 to TRBJ2-2; 7 nucleotides match TRBD2. The junction had 4 bases not matched to a gene; V was cut back by 0 bases and J by 6 bases. The CDR3 spans 15 residues. CDR1 is LGHNA, CDR2 YNFKEQ, per germline. The CDR3 DNA sequence: TGTGCCAGCAGCCAAGAGGGAGGGCCAGCCGGGGAGCTGTTTTTT. It codes for CASSQEGGPAGELFF.

The V call is TRBV4-2, the J call TRBJ1-1; D might be TRBD1 (5 bases). Trimming took 2 bases from V and 1 from J, leaving 14 bases between them. Germline V CDR1 and CDR2: LGHNA, YNFKEQ. The CDR3 sequence is 16 residues long. The CDR3 DNA reads as TGTGCCAGCAGCCAATCGGTTGGGACCCCGAACACTGAAGCTTTCTTT. Its protein product is CASSQSVGTPNTEAFF.

Comments on this clone: The limits of the CDR3 on the DNA are not certain, so only TCRdb's listed CDR3 is given. CDR3 protein: CASSESSFGAGELFF. V usage is TRBV6-4 and J usage is TRBJ2-2; TRBD2, the table's D call, was not compared with the DNA. The CDR3 length is 15 residues, termini included. Germline V lookup: CDR1 MRHNA, CDR2 SNTAGT.

Of note for this clone: Other nucleotide sequences in the sample specify the same CDR3. The chain couples TRBV18 to TRBJ2-7, with D hard to call. Germline CDR1 and CDR2: KGHSH and LQKENI. The CDR3 is 12 residues long. V was shortened by 3 bases and J by 6 bases, with 9 bases between the two germline ends. The CDR3 DNA sequence: TGTGCCAGCTCACCCTCAGCCGGCGAGCAGTACTTC. Translated, it gives CASSPSAGEQYF.

The chain links TRBV5-1 to TRBJ1-4; perhaps TRBD1 as D (5 bases). The length of the CDR3 is 15 residues. Trimming cost V 3 bases and J 5 bases, with 14 bases left between them. Germline values: CDR1 SGHRS, CDR2 YFSETQ. The CDR3 DNA is TGCGCCAGCAGCTCAGGACAAAAAGGCAATGAAAAACTGTTTTTT. Its protein is CASSSGQKGNEKLFF.

This clone was detected a few times. A read error may produce the germline difference seen at one junction end. The chain combines TRBV28 with TRBJ2-7; possible D gene TRBD2, 6 bases. The CDR3 is made up of 12 amino acids. Germline V gene data show CDR1 as MDHEN and CDR2 as SYDVKM. CDR3 protein: CASSLSQRAPDF. In DNA, the CDR3 is TGTGCCAGCAGTTTGTCCCAGCGGGCGCCTGACTTC.

The chain joins TRBV6-4 to TRBJ2-1; TRBD1 matches 9 bases. With 0 bases clipped from V and 8 bases from J, the junction kept 8 bases outside the gene matches. Per the germline V gene, CDR1 is MRHNA and CDR2 is SNTAGT. CDR3 length: 16 amino acids. CDR3 sequence reads: CASSDSKGTGLDEQFF. DNA for the CDR3: TGTGCCAGCAGTGACTCGAAAGGGACAGGGTTGGATGAGCAGTTCTTC.

The rearrangement joins TRBV11-3 to TRBJ2-2; 8 nucleotides agree with TRBD2. The CDR3 has 17 residues. Germline V gene lookup returns CDR1 SGHNT and CDR2 YENEEA. The junction had 5 bases not matched to a gene; V was cut back by 1 base and J by 1 base. CDR3 sequence: CASSLASTSGNTGELFF. The CDR3 DNA is TGTGCCAGCAGCTTAGCGTCCACTAGCGGGAACACCGGGGAGCTGTTTTTT. Together with reference TRBV11-3 and TRBJ2-2, the CDR3 gives the full variable domain: EAGVVQSPRYKIIEKKQPVAFWCNPISGHNTLYWYLQNLGQGPELLIRYENEEAVDDSQLPKDRFSAERLKGVDSTLKIQPAELGDSAVYLCASSLASTSGNTGELFFGEGSRLTVL.

The chain has TRBV19 and TRBJ1-1; 7 bases are a match to TRBD1. CDR1 is LNHDA, CDR2 SQIVND, per germline (reference sequence). The ends lost 5 bases at V and 2 bases at J; junction bases unmatched: 8. The CDR3 runs to 15 residues. The CDR3 DNA reads as TGTGCCAGTAGTCCCAGAGGGGACAGAAACACTGAAGCTTTCTTT. Amino acid sequence: CASSPRGDRNTEAFF.

The V call is TRBV19, the J call TRBJ1-2; 9 bases fit TRBD1. There are 14 residues in the CDR3. The germline CDR1 and CDR2 sequences are LNHDA and SQIVND (reference sequence). V was pared by 8 bases and J by 7 bases, with 11 bases of the junction left unmatched. The CDR3 region has the DNA TGTGCCAGTGGGGGTTCCGGACAGGGGTTTGGCTACACCTTC. Protein product: CASGGSGQGFGYTF.

This chain connects TRBV5-1 to TRBJ2-7; TRBD2 matches at 14 bases. The CDR3 runs 17 residues. Germline CDR1 reads SGHRS; CDR2 reads YFSETQ. V was clipped by 2 bases and J by 3 bases; unmatched bases: 7. The CDR3 region is CASSFGLAGGGNYEQYF. In DNA, the CDR3 is TGCGCCAGCAGCTTCGGACTAGCGGGAGGAGGGAACTACGAGCAGTACTTC.

This clone is classed as medium-sized. The chain combines TRBV5-4 with TRBJ2-7; 9 bases align to TRBD2. The germline gives CDR1 SGHNT, CDR2 YYREEE (reference sequence). The junction had 4 bases not matched to a gene; V was cut back by 0 bases and J by 3 bases. This CDR3 spans 15 amino acids. The CDR3 protein is CASSLVLAGFYEQYF. The CDR3 DNA sequence: TGTGCCAGCAGCTTGGTTCTAGCGGGGTTCTACGAGCAGTACTTC. Filled out from reference TRBV5-4 and TRBJ2-7, the complete variable domain reads ETGVTQSPTHLIKTRGQQVTLRCSSQSGHNTVSWYQQALGQGPQFIFQYYREEENGRGNFPPRFSGLQFPNYSSELNVNALELDDSALYLCASSLVLAGFYEQYFGPGTRLTVT.

The genes are TRBV7-2 and TRBJ1-1; a weak D match, TRBD1 (5 bases). V lost 2 bases to trimming and J lost 3 bases, with 13 bases between them. The CDR3 runs 15 residues. Germline V lookup: CDR1 SGHTA, CDR2 FQGNSA. CDR3: CASSLQGGGYTEAFF. The DNA for the CDR3 is TGTGCCAGCAGCTTACAGGGCGGGGGATACACTGAAGCTTTCTTT.

Here the CDR3 DNA reads TGTGCCAGCAGTGTTACAGGTTCTGAAGCTTTCTTT. Protein product: CASSVTGSEAFF. The chain is built from TRBV2 and TRBJ1-1; perhaps TRBD1 as D (5 bases). Germline CDR1 reads SNHLY; CDR2 reads FYNNEI. The CDR3 sequence is 12 residues long. Trimming pared 4 bases from V and 6 bases from J, leaving 9 bases between.

The chain uses TRBV11-3 and TRBJ2-1; 8 bases are a match to TRBD2. CDR3 length: 15 amino acids. Losses at the gene ends were 5 bases for V and 0 bases for J; bases not matched to a gene: 3. Germline CDR1 is SGHNT and CDR2 is YENEEA. The chain's CDR3 is CASSPSGSSYNEQFF. In nucleotides, the CDR3 is TGTGCCAGCAGCCCGAGCGGGAGCTCCTACAATGAGCAGTTCTTC.

J is TRBJ2-5 and V is TRBV2, with D unclear. Trimming took 6 bases from V and 9 from J, leaving 11 bases between them. Germline CDR1 and CDR2: SNHLY and FYNNEI. CDR3 length equals 11 residues. The CDR3 DNA is TGTGCCAGCAGCCCCTTCGGGTCCCAGTACTTC. Translating it yields CASSPFGSQYF.

This chain links TRBV5-1 with TRBJ2-1; TRBD2 matches at 11 bases. Per the germline V gene, CDR1 is SGHRS and CDR2 is YFSETQ. Trimming at V came to 4 bases and at J to 4 bases, leaving 7 bases not matched to a gene. This CDR3 spans 16 amino acids. As DNA, the CDR3 is TGCGCCAGCAGCCGCGACGGGACTAGCGGATACAATGAGCAGTTCTTC. This gives the protein CASSRDGTSGYNEQFF.

This clone occurred a few times. The chain is built from TRBV19 and TRBJ2-1, with 9 positions matching TRBD2. V was clipped by 4 bases and J by 3 bases; unmatched bases: 4. From germline, CDR1 is LNHDA and CDR2 SQIVND (reference sequence). The CDR3 is 15 residues long. The CDR3 DNA sequence: TGTGCCAGTAGTACCGTAGCGGGAGTCTACAATGAGCAGTTCTTC. Translated: CASSTVAGVYNEQFF.

The chain is built from TRBV11-2 and TRBJ2-7, with D perhaps given as TRBD1 or TRBD2 (5 bases each). CDR3 size: 13 residues. CDR1 is SGHAT and CDR2 is FQNNGV in the germline V gene. The V gene lost 5 bases and the J gene lost 3 bases, with 11 bases spanning the gap. CDR3 nucleotides: TGTGCCAGCAGCCGGGGCGTCGTCTACGAGCAGTACTTC. This encodes CASSRGVVYEQYF.

The chain links TRBV19 to TRBJ2-3; D unclear. Germline V gene data show CDR1 as LNHDA and CDR2 as SQIVND (reference sequence). The length of the CDR3 is 13 residues. V was trimmed by 6 bases and J by 2 bases, leaving 9 bases between them. The CDR3 protein is CASSGRHTDTQYF. The CDR3 DNA reads as TGTGCCAGTAGCGGACGGCACACAGATACGCAGTATTTT.

This clone occurred a few times. The sample carries other DNA sequences with the same CDR3. The chain recombines TRBV13 with TRBJ2-7, with D unresolved. V lost 5 bases to trimming and J lost 2 bases, with 10 bases between them. There are 13 residues in the CDR3. Germline CDR1 reads PRHDT; CDR2 reads FYEKMQ (reference sequence). CDR3 sequence (DNA): TGTGCCAGCAGCCCCCCAGGACCCTACGAGCAGTACTTC. Its translation: CASSPPGPYEQYF.

In its sample, this clone was seen a few times. This chain links TRBV4-3 with TRBJ1-2; no clear D. V lost 1 base, J lost 7 bases, and 13 bases lay in between. The CDR3 covers 14 residues. Germline V lookup: CDR1 LGHNA, CDR2 YSLEER. CDR3 residues: CASSQGTGLSGYTF. The CDR3 coding sequence is TGCGCCAGCAGCCAAGGGACGGGCTTGAGTGGCTACACCTTC.

The genes are TRBV5-1 and TRBJ2-2; no clear D gene. Between the trimmed V and J ends, which lost 9 bases and 4 bases, there was a span of 10 bases. Germline lookup yields CDR1 SGHRS and CDR2 YFSETQ. The CDR3 consists of 12 residues. CDR3 coding DNA: TGCGCCACCACTTCGACCACCGGGGAGCTGTTTTTT. Amino acids: CATTSTTGELFF.

The rearrangement joins TRBV9 to TRBJ2-3; D gene unclear. V was cut by 0 bases and J by 6 bases, with 8 bases left in between. CDR3 size: 13 residues. CDR1 SGDLS and CDR2 YYNGEE come from the germline V gene. DNA for the CDR3: TGTGCCAGCAGCGTAGACCGCCCGGATACGCAGTATTTT. Residues: CASSVDRPDTQYF. Supplemented by reference TRBV9 and TRBJ2-3, the full variable domain reads DSGVTQTPKHLITATGQRVTLRCSPRSGDLSVYWYQQSLDQGLQFLIQYYNGEERAKGNILERFSAQQFPDLHSELNLSSLELGDSALYFCASSVDRPDTQYFGPGTRLTVL.